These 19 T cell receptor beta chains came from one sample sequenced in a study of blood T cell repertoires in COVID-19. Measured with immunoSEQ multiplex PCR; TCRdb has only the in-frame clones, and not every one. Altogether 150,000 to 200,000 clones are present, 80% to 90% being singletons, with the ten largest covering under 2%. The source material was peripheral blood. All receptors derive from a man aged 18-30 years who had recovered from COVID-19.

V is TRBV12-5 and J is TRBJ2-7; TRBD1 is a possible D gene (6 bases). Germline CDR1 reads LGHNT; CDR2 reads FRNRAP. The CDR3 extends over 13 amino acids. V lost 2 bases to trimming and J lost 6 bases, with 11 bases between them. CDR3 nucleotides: TGTGCTAGTGGTTTGCAGGGGTATGGCGAGCAGTACTTC. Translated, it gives CASGLQGYGEQYF. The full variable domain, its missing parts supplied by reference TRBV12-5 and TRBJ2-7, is DARVTQTPRHKVTEMGQEVTMRCQPILGHNTVFWYRQTMMQGLELLAYFRNRAPLDDSGMPKDRFSAEMPDATLATLKIQPSEPRDSAVYFCASGLQGYGEQYFGPGTRLTVT.

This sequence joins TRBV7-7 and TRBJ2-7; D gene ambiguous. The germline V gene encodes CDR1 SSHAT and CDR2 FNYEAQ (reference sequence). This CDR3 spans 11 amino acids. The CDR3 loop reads CARSGPYEQYF. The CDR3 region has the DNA TGTGCTAGGTCAGGTCCCTACGAGCAGTACTTC.

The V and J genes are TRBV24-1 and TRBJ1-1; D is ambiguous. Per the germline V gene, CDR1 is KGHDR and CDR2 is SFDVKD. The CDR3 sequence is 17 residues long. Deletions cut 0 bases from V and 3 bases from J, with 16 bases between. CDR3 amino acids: CATSDLLIWVGDTEAFF. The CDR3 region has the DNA TGTGCCACCAGTGATTTGTTAATTTGGGTAGGAGACACTGAAGCTTTCTTT.

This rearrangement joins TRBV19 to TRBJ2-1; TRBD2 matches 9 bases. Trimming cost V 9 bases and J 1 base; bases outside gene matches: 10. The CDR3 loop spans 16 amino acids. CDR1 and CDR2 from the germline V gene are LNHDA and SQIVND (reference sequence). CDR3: CASSLLAGGSYNEQFF. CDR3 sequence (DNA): TGTGCCAGCAGTTTACTAGCGGGCGGATCCTACAATGAGCAGTTCTTC.

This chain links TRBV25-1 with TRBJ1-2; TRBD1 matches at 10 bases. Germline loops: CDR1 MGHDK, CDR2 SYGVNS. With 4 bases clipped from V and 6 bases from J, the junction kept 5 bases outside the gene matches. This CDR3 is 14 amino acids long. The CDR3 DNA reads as TGTGCCAGCAGTGGCCAGGGACAGGGGCATGGCTACACCTTC. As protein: CASSGQGQGHGYTF.

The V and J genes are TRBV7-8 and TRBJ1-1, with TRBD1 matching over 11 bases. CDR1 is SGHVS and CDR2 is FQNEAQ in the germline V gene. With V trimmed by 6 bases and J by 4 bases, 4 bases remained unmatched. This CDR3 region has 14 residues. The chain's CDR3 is CASRWTGGGTEAFF. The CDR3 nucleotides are TGTGCCAGCAGATGGACAGGGGGCGGCACTGAAGCTTTCTTT.

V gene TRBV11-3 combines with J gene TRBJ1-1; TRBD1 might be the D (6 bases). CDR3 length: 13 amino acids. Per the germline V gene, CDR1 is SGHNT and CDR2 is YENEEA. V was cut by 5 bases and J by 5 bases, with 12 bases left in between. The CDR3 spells CASSLNRETEAFF. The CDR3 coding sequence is TGTGCCAGCAGCCTCAACAGGGAGACTGAAGCTTTCTTT.

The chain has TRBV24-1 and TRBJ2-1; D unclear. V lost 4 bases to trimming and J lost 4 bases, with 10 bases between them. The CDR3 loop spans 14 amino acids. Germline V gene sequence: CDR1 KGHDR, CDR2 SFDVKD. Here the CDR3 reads CATSDPFGYNEQFF. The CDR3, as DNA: TGTGCCACCAGTGACCCCTTCGGGTACAATGAGCAGTTCTTC.

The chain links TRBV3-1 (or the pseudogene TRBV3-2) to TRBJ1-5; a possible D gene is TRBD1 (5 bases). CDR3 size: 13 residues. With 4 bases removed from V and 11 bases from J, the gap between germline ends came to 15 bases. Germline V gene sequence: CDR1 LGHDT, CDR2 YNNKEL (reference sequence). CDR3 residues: CASSLSRQTTQHF. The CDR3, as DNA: TGTGCCAGCAGCCTAAGCAGACAGACGACCCAGCATTTT.

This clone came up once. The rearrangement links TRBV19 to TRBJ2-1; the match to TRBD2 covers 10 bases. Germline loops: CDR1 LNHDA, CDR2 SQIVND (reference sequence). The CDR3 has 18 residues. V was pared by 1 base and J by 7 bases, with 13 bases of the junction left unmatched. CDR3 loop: CASSIGGISSGSQNEQFF. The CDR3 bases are TGTGCCAGTAGTATAGGGGGAATCTCTAGCGGGAGCCAGAATGAGCAGTTCTTC.

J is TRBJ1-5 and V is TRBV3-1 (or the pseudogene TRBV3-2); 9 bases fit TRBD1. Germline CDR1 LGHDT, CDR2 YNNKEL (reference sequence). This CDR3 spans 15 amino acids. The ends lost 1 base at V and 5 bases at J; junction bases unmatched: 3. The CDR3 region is CASSQGQGVHQPQHF. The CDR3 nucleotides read TGTGCCAGCAGCCAAGGACAGGGGGTTCATCAGCCCCAGCATTTT.

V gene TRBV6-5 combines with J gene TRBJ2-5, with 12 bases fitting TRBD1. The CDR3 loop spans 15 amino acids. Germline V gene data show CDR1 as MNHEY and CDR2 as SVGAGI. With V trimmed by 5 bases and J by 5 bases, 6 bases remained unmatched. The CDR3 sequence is CASSQGQGARETQYF. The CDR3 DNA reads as TGTGCCAGCAGTCAGGGACAGGGGGCTAGGGAGACCCAGTACTTC.

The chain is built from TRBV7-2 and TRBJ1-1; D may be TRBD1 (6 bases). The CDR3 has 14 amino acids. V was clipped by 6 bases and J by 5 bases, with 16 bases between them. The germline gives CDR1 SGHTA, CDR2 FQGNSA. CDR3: CASRGQATGTEAFF. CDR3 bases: TGTGCCAGCAGGGGACAAGCTACGGGTACTGAAGCTTTCTTT.

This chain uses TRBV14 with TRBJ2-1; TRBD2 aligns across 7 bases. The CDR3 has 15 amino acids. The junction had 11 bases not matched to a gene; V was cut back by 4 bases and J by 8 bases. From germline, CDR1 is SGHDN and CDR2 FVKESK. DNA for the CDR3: TGTGCCAGCAGCCGCCCGGGACTACAAAACGATGAGCAGTTCTTC. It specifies CASSRPGLQNDEQFF.

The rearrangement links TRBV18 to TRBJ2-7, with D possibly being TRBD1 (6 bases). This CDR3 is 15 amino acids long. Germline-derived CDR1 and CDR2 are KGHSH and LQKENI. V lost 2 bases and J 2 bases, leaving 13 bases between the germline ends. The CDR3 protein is CASSPTQGSTYEQYF. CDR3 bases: TGTGCCAGCTCACCAACACAGGGTAGCACCTACGAGCAGTACTTC.

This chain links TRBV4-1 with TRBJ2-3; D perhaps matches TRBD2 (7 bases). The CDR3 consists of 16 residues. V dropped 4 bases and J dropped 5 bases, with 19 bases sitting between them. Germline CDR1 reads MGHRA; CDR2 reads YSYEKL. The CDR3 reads CASSPLLRGAGDTQYF. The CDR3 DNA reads TGCGCCAGCAGCCCCCTACTTCGGGGGGCTGGAGATACGCAGTATTTT.

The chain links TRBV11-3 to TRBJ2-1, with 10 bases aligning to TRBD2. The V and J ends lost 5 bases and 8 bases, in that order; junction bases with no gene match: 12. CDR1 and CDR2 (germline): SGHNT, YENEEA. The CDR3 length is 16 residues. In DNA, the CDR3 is TGTGCCAGCAGCCTCTCCGGCCTAGCGGGAGTTTATGAGCAGTTCTTC. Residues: CASSLSGLAGVYEQFF.

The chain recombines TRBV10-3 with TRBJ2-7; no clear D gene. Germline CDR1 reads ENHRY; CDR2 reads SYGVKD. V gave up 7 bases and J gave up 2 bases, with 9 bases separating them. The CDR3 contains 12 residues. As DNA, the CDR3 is TGTGCCATCAATAACTCCACCTACGAGCAGTACTTC. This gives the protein CAINNSTYEQYF.

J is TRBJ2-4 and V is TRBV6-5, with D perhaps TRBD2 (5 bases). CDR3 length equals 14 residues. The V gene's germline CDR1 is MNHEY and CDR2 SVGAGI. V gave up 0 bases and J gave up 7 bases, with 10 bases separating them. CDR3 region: CASSYSRVWNIQYF. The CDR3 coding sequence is TGTGCCAGCAGTTACTCGCGGGTTTGGAACATTCAGTACTTC.